The 29 T cell receptor beta chains reported below all come from one sample, sequenced in a study of T-cell reconstitution after alpha-beta-depleted transplantation in children. Preparation of the TCRbeta library involved a method that used unique molecular identifiers. TCRdb analysed the PCR reads with MiXCR anew, one entry per CDR3 protein. The repertoire holds more than 550,000 distinct CDR3 sequences, with 8% to 11% as singletons. The sequences come from PBMCs from the stem cell graft donor, collected from the stem cell graft. Source of these receptors: a human donor who donated a stem cell graft to a child with acute myeloid leukemia.

This clonotype came up a few times. The chain joins TRBV12-3 or TRBV12-4 to TRBJ1-2; D is possibly TRBD1 (6 bases). With 7 bases removed from V and 5 bases from J, the gap between germline ends came to 17 bases. The CDR3 has 14 amino acids. CDR3 DNA: TGTGCCAGCACCCAACAGGGTGGAGGGTATGGCTACACCTTC. It specifies CASTQQGGGYGYTF.

This clonotype came up once. A much larger clone lies a single base off, so this may be a read error. This chain joins TRBV6-5 and TRBJ2-7, with 8 nucleotides matching TRBD2. The CDR3 sequence is 14 residues long. Germline V gene lookup returns CDR1 MNHEY and CDR2 SVGAGI. CDR3 loop: CASSYALADYAQYF. CDR3 in DNA: TGTGCCAGCAGTTACGCACTAGCGGATTACGCGCAGTACTTC.

The rearrangement uses TRBV20-1 and TRBJ1-2, with 8 bases aligning to TRBD1. V gave up 6 bases and J gave up 8 bases; unmatched junction bases: 14. The CDR3 is made up of 14 amino acids. CDR1 and CDR2 (germline): DFQATT, SNEGSKA (reference sequence). CDR3 bases: TGCAGTGCCCACCGGGACAGGCTTTCGGGAGGCTACACCTTC. This codes for CSAHRDRLSGGYTF.

This clonotype appeared a few times. J is TRBJ2-7 and V is TRBV28; D is uncertain. The CDR3 sequence is 12 residues long. Germline assignment: CDR1 MDHEN and CDR2 SYDVKM. V was pared by 8 bases and J by 3 bases, with 11 bases between. The CDR3 sequence is CASAHGHYEQYF. The CDR3 nucleotides read TGTGCCAGCGCGCACGGCCACTACGAGCAGTACTTC.

This clonotype was counted many times. This chain links TRBV29-1 with TRBJ2-1; 14 nucleotides line up with TRBD2. Per the germline V gene, CDR1 is SQVTM and CDR2 is ANQGSEA. The length of the CDR3 is 14 residues. V lost 3 bases and J lost 9; bases outside the gene matches: 4. In DNA, the CDR3 is TGCAGCGTTGAGACTAGCGGGAGGGCGGGTGAGCAGTTCTTC. This translates into CSVETSGRAGEQFF.

The rearrangement uses TRBV24-1 and TRBJ2-3; D assignment may be TRBD1 or TRBD2 (5 bases each). Deletions cut 1 base from V and 4 bases from J, with 20 bases between. This CDR3 region has 18 residues. Germline CDR1 and CDR2: KGHDR and SFDVKD. CDR3 sequence reads: CATSDFPGTLLGADTQYF. In DNA, the CDR3 is TGTGCCACCAGTGATTTTCCCGGGACCCTGCTTGGCGCAGATACGCAGTATTTT.

Many counts were recorded for this clonotype. This chain joins TRBV29-1 and TRBJ1-1; D is perhaps TRBD1 (6 bases). CDR1 and CDR2 (germline): SQVTM, ANQGSEA. This CDR3 is built from 11 residues. V was shortened by 6 bases and J by 1 base, with 6 bases between the two germline ends. The CDR3 sequence: CSVDRNTEAFF. The CDR3, as DNA: TGCAGCGTGGACAGGAACACTGAAGCTTTCTTT.

The J gene is TRBJ2-7, the V gene TRBV4-2; 9 positions agree with TRBD2. V lost 0 bases, J lost 5 bases, and 14 bases stayed unmatched. The CDR3 covers 18 residues. Germline CDR1 LGHNA, CDR2 YNFKEQ. CDR3 nucleotide sequence: TGTGCCAGCAGCCAAGATAGAGGAGGAGCGGGAGGTCTCCACGAGCAGTACTTC. Encoded protein: CASSQDRGGAGGLHEQYF.

The table lists this clonotype with a few counts. The chain carries TRBV7-8 and TRBJ2-3; tentatively, D is TRBD2 (6 bases). The V end lost 5 bases, the J end lost 4 bases, and 10 bases lay between the germline ends. The CDR3 contains 13 residues. The germline gives CDR1 SGHVS, CDR2 FQNEAQ. The CDR3 DNA is TGTGCCAGCAGCGTGCGGGATTCAGATACGCAGTATTTT. Translated: CASSVRDSDTQYF.

This chain links TRBV12-3 or TRBV12-4 with TRBJ2-7; TRBD1 aligns across 8 bases. This CDR3 has 14 residues. V lost 6 bases, J lost 6 bases, and 10 bases stayed unmatched. The CDR3 region is CASRDRGTGPEQYF. In DNA form, the CDR3 reads TGTGCCAGCAGAGACAGGGGAACGGGACCCGAGCAGTACTTC.

This clonotype was seen a handful of times. The rearrangement links TRBV15 to TRBJ2-4; 11 bases fit TRBD1. The CDR3 spans 20 residues. The junction had 12 bases not matched to a gene; V was cut back by 2 bases and J by 0 bases. CDR1 and CDR2 from the germline V gene are LNHNV and YYDKDF (reference sequence). The CDR3 loop is CATSRTVPVGQGVAKNIQYF. Here the CDR3 DNA reads TGTGCCACCAGCAGAACCGTTCCTGTGGGACAGGGGGTAGCCAAAAACATTCAGTACTTC.

This chain links TRBV12-3 or TRBV12-4 with TRBJ1-1; the match to TRBD1 covers 7 bases. The CDR3 has 15 amino acids. V was pared by 0 bases and J by 7 bases, with 8 bases of the junction left unmatched. The CDR3 DNA follows: TGTGCCAGCAGTTTAGCGTCTCAGGGGGTGGGTGAAGCTTTCTTT. Residues: CASSLASQGVGEAFF.

This clonotype was observed many times. This sequence joins TRBV20-1 and TRBJ1-5, with D unresolved. The CDR3 is 15 residues long. Germline V gives CDR1 DFQATT, CDR2 SNEGSKA (reference sequence). With 5 bases removed from V and 2 bases from J, the gap between germline ends came to 16 bases. Written as DNA, the CDR3 is TGCAGTGCTGAGGCAGGAGGATCTCGCAATCAGCCCCAGCATTTT. It encodes CSAEAGGSRNQPQHF.

This clonotype was recorded a few times. The chain uses TRBV20-1 and TRBJ2-1; D is unclear. Trimming took off 3 bases at V and 8 bases at J, with 14 bases between the two ends. Germline assignment: CDR1 DFQATT and CDR2 SNEGSKA (reference sequence). The CDR3 length is 13 residues. DNA for the CDR3: TGCAGTGCTAGGGCGTCGGCCCCCGATGAGCAGTTCTTC. Translation gives CSARASAPDEQFF.

The chain employs TRBV27 and TRBJ2-1; TRBD2 agrees at 15 bases. The V gene end was trimmed by 6 bases and the J gene end by 5 bases; junction bases not matched to a gene: 2. The CDR3 has 15 amino acids. The germline V gene encodes CDR1 MNHEY and CDR2 SMNVEV (reference sequence). The CDR3 region has the DNA TGTGCCAGCAGGGGACTAGCGGGAGGCGACAATGAGCAGTTCTTC. Protein product: CASRGLAGGDNEQFF.

CDR3 bases: TGCAGCGGTGACAGGGCTTTTGAAGCTTTCTTT. Protein: CSGDRAFEAFF. The gene calls are TRBV29-1 and TRBJ1-1; 7 bases align to TRBD1. The J segment lost 7 bases and the V segment lost 7 bases, leaving 6 bases of the junction unmatched. CDR3 length: 11 amino acids. From germline, CDR1 is SQVTM and CDR2 ANQGSEA.

Note on this clonotype: A much bigger clone sits one base away, suggesting this may be a read error. The CDR3 does not close with the conserved phenylalanine or tryptophan, likely indicating a read error. This rearrangement joins TRBV11-2 to TRBJ2-5; no definite D call. Germline lookup yields CDR1 SGHAT and CDR2 FQNNGV. The CDR3 runs to 14 residues. The V and J ends lost 5 bases and 1 base respectively, with 11 bases between them. The CDR3 sequence is CASSQERGQETQYS. In DNA, the CDR3 is TGTGCCAGCAGCCAAGAGAGAGGCCAAGAGACCCAGTACTCC.

This clonotype was observed many times. V is TRBV20-1 and J is TRBJ2-3; 8 bases are a match to TRBD1. With 7 bases clipped from V and 0 bases from J, the junction kept 6 bases outside the gene matches. Germline assignment: CDR1 DFQATT and CDR2 SNEGSKA (reference sequence). The CDR3 extends over 14 amino acids. The CDR3 sequence is CSGTDRDSTDTQYF. CDR3 DNA sequence: TGCAGTGGGACGGACAGGGACAGCACAGATACGCAGTATTTT.

This clonotype came up a few times. The chain couples TRBV5-1 to TRBJ2-1; 15 bases match TRBD2. Unmatched junction bases numbered 5, after V lost 2 bases and J lost 8 bases. Per germline, CDR1 SGHRS and CDR2 YFSETQ. The CDR3 loop spans 16 amino acids. The chain's CDR3 is CASSFTGTSGRHEQFF. The CDR3 bases are TGCGCCAGCAGCTTTACCGGGACTAGCGGGAGGCATGAGCAGTTCTTC. The full variable domain, in which reference TRBV5-1 and TRBJ2-1 provide the parts outside the CDR3, is KAGVTQTPRYLIKTRGQQVTLSCSPISGHRSVSWYQQTPGQGLQFLFEYFSETQRNKGNFPGRFSGRQFSNSRSEMNVSTLELGDSALYLCASSFTGTSGRHEQFFGPGTRLTVL.

This clonotype was counted a few times. The rearrangement links TRBV29-1 to TRBJ2-1, with 9 bases identical to TRBD2. Unmatched junction bases numbered 11, after V lost 4 bases and J lost 4 bases. This CDR3 is built from 16 residues. CDR1 and CDR2 (germline): SQVTM, ANQGSEA. CDR3 nucleotide sequence: TGCAGCGTTGCTTCCCTAGGACTAGCGAGATACAATGAGCAGTTCTTC. Protein product: CSVASLGLARYNEQFF.

This clonotype was detected ten times or more. V gene TRBV10-3 combines with J gene TRBJ2-2; 11 positions match TRBD2. V shed 6 bases and J 3 bases; nucleotides not matched to a gene: 9. This CDR3 is 17 amino acids long. Per the germline V gene, CDR1 is ENHRY and CDR2 is SYGVKD. The CDR3 coding sequence is TGTGCCATCAGCCGGGGACTAGCGGTATCCGACACCGGGGAGCTGTTTTTT. Its translation: CAISRGLAVSDTGELFF.

There are a few counts of this clonotype. V gene TRBV28 combines with J gene TRBJ1-2, with 11 bases fitting TRBD1. CDR3 length equals 15 residues. V gave up 5 bases and J gave up 8 bases; unmatched junction bases: 10. Germline CDR1 and CDR2: MDHEN and SYDVKM. As DNA, the CDR3 is TGTGCCAGCAGTGTCACCGGGACAGGGGGAGGAGGCTACACCTTC. Encoded protein: CASSVTGTGGGGYTF.

This clonotype has at least ten counts. The chain uses TRBV9 and TRBJ2-3, with 11 nucleotides matching TRBD2. V lost 1 base, J lost 5 bases, and 6 bases stayed unmatched. This CDR3 comprises 16 residues. Germline V gene lookup returns CDR1 SGDLS and CDR2 YYNGEE. The CDR3: CASSVPLGLAGDTQYF. CDR3 sequence (DNA): TGTGCCAGCAGCGTACCCCTCGGACTAGCGGGAGATACGCAGTATTTT.

V and J are TRBV18 and TRBJ2-7; 8 bases are shared with TRBD1. The V segment lost 2 bases and the J segment 7 bases; nucleotides outside the gene matches: 7. This CDR3 contains 14 residues. Germline CDR1 reads KGHSH; CDR2 reads LQKENI. CDR3 protein: CASSPWTGPEEQYF. The CDR3 coding sequence is TGTGCCAGCTCACCATGGACAGGGCCCGAGGAGCAGTACTTC.

Many counts were recorded for this clonotype. The chain combines TRBV20-1 with TRBJ1-1; D not certain. Germline V gene lookup returns CDR1 DFQATT and CDR2 SNEGSKA (reference sequence). V was clipped by 6 bases and J by 1 base, with 3 bases between them. The CDR3 sequence is 10 residues long. The CDR3 DNA is TGCAGTGCGCCGAACACTGAAGCTTTCTTT. This gives the protein CSAPNTEAFF.

V gene TRBV9 combines with J gene TRBJ2-6; D gene unclear. Trimming took off 5 bases at V and 0 bases at J, with 9 bases between the two ends. The CDR3 runs 15 residues. Per germline, CDR1 SGDLS and CDR2 YYNGEE. The DNA of the CDR3 is TGTGCCAGCAGGAGCCATTCCTCTGGGGCCAACGTCCTGACTTTC. Its protein product is CASRSHSSGANVLTF.

This clonotype showed up many times. The chain employs TRBV7-6 and TRBJ2-1, with 10 bases that match TRBD1. The germline CDR1 and CDR2 sequences are SGHVS and FNYEAQ. V was pared by 7 bases and J by 5 bases, with 2 bases of the junction left unmatched. This CDR3 region has 13 residues. The CDR3 coding sequence is TGTGCCAGCACCGGGACAGGGGACAATGAGCAGTTCTTC. Its protein product is CASTGTGDNEQFF.

Ten or more counts support this clonotype. This sequence joins TRBV7-9 and TRBJ2-7; no reliable D call. The CDR3 covers 11 residues. Per germline, CDR1 SEHNR and CDR2 FQNEAQ (reference sequence). V was clipped by 7 bases and J by 6 bases, with 10 bases between them. CDR3 loop: CASTPGVEQYF. The CDR3 region has the DNA TGTGCCAGCACCCCTGGGGTCGAGCAGTACTTC.

This clonotype was counted ten times or more. The chain is built from TRBV20-1 and TRBJ1-2, with D perhaps TRBD1 (6 bases). Germline CDR1 is DFQATT and CDR2 is SNEGSKA (reference sequence). The CDR3 runs 14 residues. Between the trimmed V and J ends, which lost 2 bases and 1 base, there was a span of 11 bases. The CDR3 region has the DNA TGCAGTGCTAGAAAAGCAGGGGATAACTATGGCTACACCTTC. Protein product: CSARKAGDNYGYTF.